This T cell receptor (beta chain) was identified in a study of blood T cell repertoires in COVID-19 (dated by TCRdb to about 2020). About the study as a whole: Collaborator samples came from the United States, Italy and Spain and covered acute and convalescent phases of COVID-19. The material from the prospective study consisted of cDNA or gDNA derived from T cells, B-cell-depleted T cells, or PBMCs. The dataset comprised deeply sampled blood TCRbeta repertoires from subjects exposed to, actively infected with, or recovered from COVID-19. The repertoires were released in a freely available public database meant as a resource for research on the immune response to SARS-CoV-2. The samples were drawn from the first 160 participants of the ongoing ImmuneRACE study and from 1,254 subjects provided by 6 global collaborators. Sample metadata almost always included a de-identified subject ID, COVID-19 status, age in years and sex. HLA class I and class II types, where available, came from metadata supplied by the sample provider rather than from assay-based typing. The full study reports these points: The amount of clinical and demographic metadata varied by source and participant and was provided uncurated.

From the cysteine up to the phenylalanine, the CDR3 has a length of 19 residues. Left in the record is the CDR3 DNA by itself, 57 bases read in frame from the first base. Per the germline V gene, SGHTA is the CDR1 and FQGNSA is the CDR2. The germline ends are 22 bases apart after V is trimmed by 0 bases and J by 4 bases. TCRbeta CDR3 regions were amplified from genomic DNA by means of the immunoSEQ Assay, a bias-controlled multiplex PCR. In the original analysis: Within the assay, amplification of reference gene primers was used to estimate how many nucleated cells each sample contained. Sequence reads were collapsed and filtered to measure the absolute abundance of every unique TCRbeta CDR3 rearrangement. For each sample, productive Simpson clonality was calculated as the square root of Simpson's diversity index across productive rearrangements. TCRdb obtained this table from immuneACCESS and retained in-frame rearrangements with V and J assigned. These tables miss some clones; where compared with another copy, unresolved V genes account for less than half of the shortfall, and the remainder is unexplained. The DNA was the basis for D and trimming; V, J and clone size are from that table. Recorded for this sample are about 240,000 clones; around four fifths of them occurred a single time. The ten largest clones add up to around an eighth of the sample.

Each collaborating institution followed its own protocols to collect whole blood in K2EDTA tubes. For TCRbeta analysis, collaborators shipped samples in one of three forms: frozen whole blood, isolated PBMCs, or DNA extracted from either of those sample types. Notes on this clone: The specificity of this receptor is unknown. Base qualities are not provided; no much larger clone lies one nucleotide away.

This TCR was sampled from a woman aged 60-75 years with active or convalescent COVID-19. Recombination linked TRBV7-2 to TRBJ2-1; a weak D assignment points to TRBD1 (7 bases agree). Sequenced material: peripheral blood. The encoded CDR3 is CASSLALNRGGQIYNEQFF. The DNA is TGTGCCAGCAGCTTAGCGCTGAACAGGGGAGGCCAGATTTACAATGAGCAGTTCTTC.